Listed below are T cell receptor beta chains from one sample, sequenced in a study of blood T cells in healthy people across ages. TCRdb independently ran MiXCR on the 5' RACE reads; one entry per CDR3 protein. The sample comprises 750,000 to 950,000 distinct CDR3 sequences, roughly 24% of which are singletons, and over 2.5% rests with the top ten. The data also belong to a second study, concerning T cells of mothers and their children.

The specimen sequenced was blood. Receptors were obtained from a boy between 10 and 17 years old in good health. The CDR3 runs from the conserved cysteine through the conserved F or W. Each record gives: CDR3 DNA, CDR3 protein, J gene, D gene, V gene, clone size. D genes are given only for firm matches. Only some rows state a clone size, as once, few, many or a class for expanded clones.

TGTGCCAGCAGCCCAAGGGCAGGGGCATATGAGACCCAGTACTTC,CASSPRAGAYETQYF,TRBJ2-5,-,TRBV4-2,-
TGTGCCAGGACGATCCCTCAAGAGACCCAGTACTTC,CARTIPQETQYF,TRBJ2-5,-,TRBV21-1,few
TGTGCCAGCAGCTTAGCGCATCGGGACAGCACTGAAGCTTTCTTT,CASSLAHRDSTEAFF,TRBJ1-1,TRBD1,TRBV7-8,-
TGTGCCACCAGCAGAGAGAGGGCAAGGGAGACCCAGTACTTC,CATSRERARETQYF,TRBJ2-5,-,TRBV15,few
TGTGCCAGCAGCTCCCGGGACGCCCACTTC,CASSSRDAHF,TRBJ2-5,-,TRBV7-8,many
TGTGCCAGCAGTTTCGGCCGGGTATGGTACGAGCAGTACTTC,CASSFGRVWYEQYF,TRBJ2-7,-,TRBV6-5,-
TGTGCCAGCAGTTTATTTAGCGGGGATTTATCCTACGAGCAGTACTTC,CASSLFSGDLSYEQYF,TRBJ2-7,TRBD2,TRBV28,few
TGTGCCAGCAGTCTGACAGGGGTCGGCTACACCTTC,CASSLTGVGYTF,TRBJ1-2,TRBD1,TRBV28,few
TGTGCCAGCAAACCGAGCATGCTAGGGTACGAGCAGTACTTC,CASKPSMLGYEQYF,TRBJ2-7,-,TRBV6-6,-
TGCAGCTTCGAACAGGGATCGGGCAAAAACATTCAGTACTTC,CSFEQGSGKNIQYF,TRBJ2-4,-,TRBV29-1,many
TGTGCCAGCAGTTTCCCTAGCGGGGGGCAGAACACCGGGGAGCTGTTTTTT,CASSFPSGGQNTGELFF,TRBJ2-2,TRBD2,TRBV12-3/TRBV12-4,few
TGCGCCAGCAGCACCCGGGACAGTATTTCCTACGAGCAGTACTTC,CASSTRDSISYEQYF,TRBJ2-7,TRBD1,TRBV5-1,few
TGCGCCAGCAGCCAAGACGGGGGAAGTGTCTCTGGGGCCAACGTCCTGACTTTC,CASSQDGGSVSGANVLTF,TRBJ2-6,-,TRBV4-1,-
TGCAGTGCTAGTAGCCGGGACAGGGTTTCAGAAGAGACCCAGTACTTC,CSASSRDRVSEETQYF,TRBJ2-5,TRBD1,TRBV20-1,-
TGCAGCGTTGTATCGGACACCGGGGAGCTGTTTTTT,CSVVSDTGELFF,TRBJ2-2,-,TRBV29-1,few
TGCAGTGCTCCTAGTCAGGCTCTCTACGAGCAGTACTTC,CSAPSQALYEQYF,TRBJ2-7,-,TRBV20-1,-
TGTGCCAGCAGAACAGGGGGCGGAAAGACCCAGTACTTC,CASRTGGGKTQYF,TRBJ2-5,TRBD1,TRBV12-3/TRBV12-4,-
TGCGCCAGCAGCTTGGTAGGGGGGACCGTCGGAGATACGCAGTATTTT,CASSLVGGTVGDTQYF,TRBJ2-3,-,TRBV5-1,few
TGTGCCAGCACCTTAGCGGGAGGCACCCAAGAGACCCAGTACTTC,CASTLAGGTQETQYF,TRBJ2-5,TRBD2,TRBV6-2/TRBV6-3,-
TGTGCCAGCAGTGACGGCCAGGCCGAAGAGACCCAGTACTTC,CASSDGQAEETQYF,TRBJ2-5,-,TRBV2,-
TGCAGTGCTAGACAGTCGGCGGGAGATATCTCTGAGCAGTTCTTC,CSARQSAGDISEQFF,TRBJ2-1,TRBD2,TRBV20-1,-
TGTGCCAGCGGCCGTCATGGCTACACCTTC,CASGRHGYTF,TRBJ1-2,-,TRBV6-2/TRBV6-3,few
TGTGCCAGCAAGGGCGGCACAGATACGCAGTATTTT,CASKGGTDTQYF,TRBJ2-3,-,TRBV6-6,-
TGCGCCAGCAGTTTGGGGTCGATGAACGAGCAGTACTTC,CASSLGSMNEQYF,TRBJ2-7,-,TRBV10-1,-
TGTGCCAGCAGCTTCGGGAGCCGAATAGAGACCCAGTACTTC,CASSFGSRIETQYF,TRBJ2-5,-,TRBV7-2,few
TGTGCCAGCGGAGAGAGGGGACAGGTGCAGTACTTC,CASGERGQVQYF,TRBJ2-7,TRBD1,TRBV27,-
TGCAGTGCTAGAAGTCCGCAAGGCCGGGATTCACCCCTCCACTTT,CSARSPQGRDSPLHF,TRBJ1-6,-,TRBV20-1,-
TGTGCCAGCAGGCCCAGGACAGGGGGTGGAGGTGAAGCTTTCTTT,CASRPRTGGGGEAFF,TRBJ1-1,TRBD1,TRBV27,-
TGTGCCAGCAGCGACGGACAGGGTCAGGGTGAGCAGTTCTTC,CASSDGQGQGEQFF,TRBJ2-1,TRBD1,TRBV7-3,-
TGTGCCAGCAGCTCGGACAGGAATGTCGATGAGCAGTTCTTC,CASSSDRNVDEQFF,TRBJ2-1,TRBD1,TRBV7-9,-
TGCAGTGCTAGTCTCCTCAGACCGAAGGGGCAAGAGACCCAGTACTTC,CSASLLRPKGQETQYF,TRBJ2-5,-,TRBV20-1,-
TGCGCCAGCAGCTTGGAAGCGATCAGGGATGGGGATACGCAGTATTTT,CASSLEAIRDGDTQYF,TRBJ2-3,-,TRBV5-1,few
TGTGCCAGCAGTTTATCAGGTGGAAACACCATATATTTT,CASSLSGGNTIYF,TRBJ1-3,-,TRBV27,-
TGCAGTGCTACCGGGACAGGCGTGGGGGAGCAGTACTTC,CSATGTGVGEQYF,TRBJ2-7,TRBD1,TRBV20-1,few
TGTGCTAGCAGCTTAGGCACCACCGGGGAGCTGTTTTTT,CASSLGTTGELFF,TRBJ2-2,-,TRBV5-1,-
TGTGCCAGCAGCTTACTCCCAGGGGCCGAGCAGTACTTC,CASSLLPGAEQYF,TRBJ2-7,-,TRBV7-9,-
TGTGCCACCAGTGATTTGCAGGGGACTTTCTCTAAAGAGACCCAGTACTTC,CATSDLQGTFSKETQYF,TRBJ2-5,-,TRBV24-1,-
TGTGCCAGCAGTTACGCTTCAGGGGGCGCGGGCTATGGCTACACCTTC,CASSYASGGAGYGYTF,TRBJ1-2,TRBD1,TRBV6-5,few
TGTGCCAGCAACTTACCAGGGGTTTTGCAAGAGACCCAGTACTTC,CASNLPGVLQETQYF,TRBJ2-5,-,TRBV6-6,-
TGTGCCAGCAGCTTAGTTGGGAACGGCGAGCAGTACTTC,CASSLVGNGEQYF,TRBJ2-7,-,TRBV7-2,-
TGCGCCAGCAGCTTGACAACCCAGAGCGGCTACACCTTC,CASSLTTQSGYTF,TRBJ1-2,-,TRBV5-1,-
TGTGCCAGCAGCCGGACAGACTACACTGAAGCTTTCTTT,CASSRTDYTEAFF,TRBJ1-1,-,TRBV12-1,few
TGTGCTAGTGCGGGGGGCTATGGCTACACCTTC,CASAGGYGYTF,TRBJ1-2,-,TRBV12-5,-
TGCGCCAGCAGCGTCGGGACAGGGTCGGGGACCCAGTACTTC,CASSVGTGSGTQYF,TRBJ2-5,TRBD1,TRBV5-1,-
TGTGCCAGTGGGACAGGGGGCACAGATACGCAGTATTTT,CASGTGGTDTQYF,TRBJ2-3,TRBD1,TRBV12-3/TRBV12-4,few
TGTGCCATCACGGCAGCGGGGGAAGAGACCCAGTACTTC,CAITAAGEETQYF,TRBJ2-5,TRBD2,TRBV10-3,few
TGTGCCAGCAGCTATACAGACTATGGCTACACCTTC,CASSYTDYGYTF,TRBJ1-2,-,TRBV11-2,-
TGCAGTGCCGCCGGCTCTGGCGGGGCAGATACGCAGTATTTT,CSAAGSGGADTQYF,TRBJ2-3,-,TRBV20-1,-
TGTGCCACCAGCGGAGACGGACGCGATCAGCCCCAGCATTTT,CATSGDGRDQPQHF,TRBJ1-5,-,TRBV15,-
TGTGCCAGTAGTGCCCTAGGCGAGGGGACCCAGTACTTC,CASSALGEGTQYF,TRBJ2-5,-,TRBV19,once
TGCAGTGCTAGAGATCGGGGCCAAGAGACCCAGTACTTC,CSARDRGQETQYF,TRBJ2-5,-,TRBV20-1,-